The rows below give T cell receptor beta chains drawn from one sample of a study of blood T cell repertoires in COVID-19. Sequenced by immunoSEQ multiplex PCR; TCRdb stores in-frame clones only, minus some. Here the sample spans 250,000 to 300,000 clones, more than 75% being singletons. Sequenced sample: PBMCs or T cells enriched from blood (not recorded which). The receptors shown here come from an older woman in a cohort exposed to, infected with or recovered from COVID-19 (not recorded which). Both conserved end residues are part of each CDR3. D genes are given only for firm matches. Rows give clone size only sometimes, using once, few, many, or a class for an expanded clone.

>TRBJ2-3|TRBV11-2|TRBD2|NA
CASSFLAGAAPTDTQYF
TGTGCCAGCAGCTTTCTAGCGGGCGCTGCACCCACAGATACGCAGTATTTT
>TRBJ2-7|TRBV10-3|NA|NA
CAISERDYSYEQYF
TGTGCCATCAGTGAGCGGGATTACTCCTACGAGCAGTACTTC
>TRBJ1-5|TRBV19|TRBD1|NA
CASSMTGATGNQPQHF
TGTGCCAGTAGTATGACAGGGGCGACCGGCAATCAGCCCCAGCATTTT
>TRBJ2-7|TRBV7-8|NA|once
CASSPPGNRAAYEQYF
TGTGCCAGCAGCCCCCCGGGGAACAGGGCGGCCTACGAGCAGTACTTC
>TRBJ2-1|TRBV18|TRBD2|once
CASSPRTSGNNEQFF
TGTGCCAGCTCGCCTCGGACTAGCGGGAACAATGAGCAGTTCTTC
>TRBJ2-7|TRBV13|TRBD2|NA
CASSLGGTSGPVEQYF
TGTGCCAGCAGCTTAGGAGGGACTAGCGGACCTGTGGAGCAGTACTTC
>TRBJ2-5|TRBV19|NA|NA
CASSPGSASWTQYF
TGTGCCAGTTCACCCGGCAGCGCAAGCTGGACCCAGTACTTC
>TRBJ1-5|TRBV28|NA|once
CASSFLADSNQPQHF
TGTGCCAGCAGTTTTTTAGCAGATAGCAATCAGCCCCAGCATTTT
>TRBJ2-7|TRBV7-8|NA|NA
CASSLVVDTAYEQYF
TGTGCCAGCAGCTTAGTCGTGGACACCGCTTACGAGCAGTACTTC
>TRBJ2-7|TRBV30|TRBD1|NA
CAWRGTAYEQYF
TGTGCCTGGAGGGGGACAGCCTACGAGCAGTACTTC
>TRBJ1-5|TRBV24-1|NA|NA
CATSGQGEAGQPQHF
TGTGCCACCAGTGGTCAGGGTGAGGCGGGGCAGCCCCAGCATTTT
>TRBJ2-3|TRBV7-2|TRBD2|NA
CASSRTSFGTDTQYF
TGTGCCAGCAGTCGGACTAGCTTCGGCACAGATACGCAGTATTTT
>TRBJ1-2|TRBV27|NA|NA
CASSPGGILYGYTF
TGTGCCAGCAGTCCCGGCGGGATCCTCTATGGCTACACCTTC
>TRBJ2-1|TRBV4-2|NA|NA
CASSQDLVGATYNEQFF
TGTGCCAGCAGCCAAGATTTGGTGGGAGCCACGTACAATGAGCAGTTCTTC
>TRBJ2-7|TRBV27|NA|NA
CASSSRSPYEQYF
TGTGCCAGCAGTTCCCGGTCCCCCTACGAGCAGTACTTC
>TRBJ2-3|TRBV24-1|TRBD1|NA
CATSNRGATDTQYF
TGTGCCACCAGTAACAGGGGCGCCACAGATACGCAGTATTTT
>TRBJ2-6|TRBV28|NA|NA
CASSHIATSGANVLTF
TGTGCCAGCAGTCACATAGCGACCTCTGGGGCCAACGTCCTGACTTTC
>TRBJ2-2|TRBV28|TRBD2|NA
CASSLRLAGVPTGELFF
TGTGCCAGCAGTCTAAGACTAGCGGGAGTCCCCACCGGGGAGCTGTTTTTT
>TRBJ1-2|TRBV4-2|NA|few
CASSQGGGLSYGYTF
TGTGCCAGCAGCCAAGGTGGGGGCCTTAGCTATGGCTACACCTTC
>TRBJ2-7|TRBV5-1|NA|NA
CASSLEQASYEQYF
TGCGCCAGCAGCTTGGAACAGGCCTCCTACGAGCAGTACTTC
>TRBJ1-2|TRBV5-1|NA|NA
CASSLAPGANYGYTF
TGCGCCAGCAGCCTGGCCCCCGGGGCTAACTATGGCTACACCTTC
>TRBJ2-5|TRBV5-1|NA|NA
CASSLAPGEETQYF
TGCGCCAGCAGCTTGGCCCCAGGGGAGGAGACCCAGTACTTC
>TRBJ2-5|TRBV27|TRBD1|NA
CASSPRQGASQETQYF
TGTGCCAGCAGTCCCCGACAGGGGGCGTCCCAAGAGACCCAGTACTTC
>TRBJ2-1|TRBV9|TRBD2|NA
CASSKAGLADNEQFF
TGTGCCAGCAGCAAGGCCGGACTAGCGGACAATGAGCAGTTCTTC
>TRBJ1-4|TRBV6-5|NA|NA
CASSIGRGNEKLFF
TGTGCCAGCAGTATTGGGAGGGGGAATGAAAAACTGTTTTTT
>TRBJ1-3|TRBV28|TRBD1|NA
CASSRDRGLSGNTIYF
TGTGCCAGCAGTCGGGACAGGGGGCTCTCTGGAAACACCATATATTTT
>TRBJ2-7|TRBV5-1|TRBD1|NA
CASSLAGGDEQYF
TGCGCCAGCAGCTTGGCAGGGGGAGACGAGCAGTACTTC
>TRBJ1-4|TRBV29-1|TRBD1|NA
CSGRTTGTGNEKLFF
TGCAGCGGAAGAACCACCGGGACAGGAAATGAAAAACTGTTTTTT
>TRBJ2-7|TRBV6-2/TRBV6-3|TRBD1|NA
CASSYGGQGNYEQYF
TGTGCCAGCAGTTACGGGGGACAGGGGAACTACGAGCAGTACTTC
>TRBJ2-5|TRBV6-1|TRBD2|NA
CASSEAVISGVQETQYF
TGTGCCAGCAGTGAAGCGGTAATTAGCGGGGTACAAGAGACCCAGTACTTC
>TRBJ2-1|TRBV27|TRBD2|once
CASGRSGRGYDEQFF
TGTGCCAGCGGGCGTAGCGGGAGAGGGTATGATGAGCAGTTCTTC
>TRBJ1-5|TRBV6-5|NA|once
CATEKAALNQPQHF
TGTGCCACCGAAAAGGCGGCCCTCAATCAGCCCCAGCATTTT
>TRBJ2-1|TRBV27|NA|NA
CASRRRGGTRYNEQFF
TGTGCCAGCAGGAGAAGGGGGGGGACTCGCTACAATGAGCAGTTCTTC
>TRBJ2-7|TRBV28|NA|NA
CASSIGAILSYEQYF
TGTGCCAGCAGTATAGGGGCTATTCTGTCCTACGAGCAGTACTTC
>TRBJ2-7|TRBV10-3|TRBD2|few
CAISETPPSGVPYEQYF
TGTGCCATCAGTGAGACTCCGCCTAGCGGGGTTCCCTACGAGCAGTACTTC
>TRBJ1-4|TRBV7-9|TRBD1|NA
CASSPRGTGEEEKLFF
TGTGCCAGCAGCCCTAGGGGGACAGGGGAGGAAGAAAAACTGTTTTTT
>TRBJ1-2|TRBV19|NA|NA
CASSIEHRGQSYGYTF
TGTGCCAGTAGTATAGAACATCGCGGCCAGTCATATGGCTACACCTTC
>TRBJ2-7|TRBV11-2|TRBD1|NA
CASSLGTGSSYEQYF
TGTGCCAGCAGCCTCGGGACAGGCAGCTCCTACGAGCAGTACTTC
>TRBJ1-2|TRBV5-1|NA|NA
CASTSSAGGDGYTF
TGCGCCAGCACCTCCTCCGCCGGGGGGGATGGCTACACCTTC
>TRBJ2-7|TRBV6-4|NA|once
CASSDLGAEQYF
TGTGCCAGCAGTGATCTAGGGGCCGAGCAGTACTTC
>TRBJ1-2|TRBV28|NA|once
CASSPVAGGYGYTF
TGTGCCAGCAGTCCGGTTGCGGGAGGCTATGGCTACACCTTC
>TRBJ2-6|TRBV9|NA|NA
CASSVVGGAGANVLTF
TGTGCCAGCAGCGTAGTGGGGGGAGCTGGGGCCAACGTCCTGACTTTC
>TRBJ2-1|TRBV3-1/TRBV3-2|TRBD2|NA
CASSQGDSGGNEQFF
TGTGCCAGCAGCCAAGGGGATAGCGGGGGCAATGAGCAGTTCTTC
>TRBJ2-7|TRBV6-2/TRBV6-3|TRBD2|NA
CASSYPGLAGDEQYF
TGTGCCAGCAGTTACCCGGGACTAGCGGGAGACGAGCAGTACTTC
>TRBJ1-2|TRBV5-1|NA|NA
CASSLAGGEGYTF
TGCGCCAGCAGCTTGGCCGGCGGGGAAGGCTACACCTTC
>TRBJ2-7|TRBV5-6|NA|NA
CASSSQGQGISEQYF
TGTGCCAGCAGCTCCCAGGGGCAGGGGATCAGCGAGCAGTACTTC